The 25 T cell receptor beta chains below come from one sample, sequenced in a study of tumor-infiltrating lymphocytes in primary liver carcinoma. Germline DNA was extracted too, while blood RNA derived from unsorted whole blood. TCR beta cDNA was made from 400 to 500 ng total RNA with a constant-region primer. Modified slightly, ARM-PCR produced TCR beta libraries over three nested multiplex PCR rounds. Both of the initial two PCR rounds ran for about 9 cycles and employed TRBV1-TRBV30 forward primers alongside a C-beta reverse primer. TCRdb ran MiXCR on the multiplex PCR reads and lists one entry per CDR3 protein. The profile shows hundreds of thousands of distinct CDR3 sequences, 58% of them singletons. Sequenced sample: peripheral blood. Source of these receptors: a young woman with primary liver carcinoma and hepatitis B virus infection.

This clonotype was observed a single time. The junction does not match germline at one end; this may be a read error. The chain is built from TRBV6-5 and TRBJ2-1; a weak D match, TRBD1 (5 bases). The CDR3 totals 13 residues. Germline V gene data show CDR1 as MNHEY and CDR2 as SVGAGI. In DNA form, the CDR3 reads TGTGCCAGCTGTTACTCGTATCAGGGCGAGCAGTTCTTC. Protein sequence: CASCYSYQGEQFF.

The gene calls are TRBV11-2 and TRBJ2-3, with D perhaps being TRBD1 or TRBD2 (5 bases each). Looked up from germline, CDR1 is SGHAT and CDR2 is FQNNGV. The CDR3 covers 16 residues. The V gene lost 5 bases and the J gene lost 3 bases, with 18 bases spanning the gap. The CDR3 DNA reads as TGTGCCAGCAGCGTACACGGGGCTCTTAGTACAGATACGCAGTATTTT. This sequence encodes CASSVHGALSTDTQYF.

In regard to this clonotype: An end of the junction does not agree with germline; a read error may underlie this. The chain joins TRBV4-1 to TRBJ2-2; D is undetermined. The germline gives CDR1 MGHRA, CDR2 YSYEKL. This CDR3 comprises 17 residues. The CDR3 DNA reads TGCGTCAGCAGCCAAGATCGTCCCGCGATCAACACCGGGGAGCTGTTTTTT. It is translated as CVSSQDRPAINTGELFF.

The CDR3 spells CASSQTGITEAFF. Here the CDR3 DNA reads TGTGCCAGCAGTCAAACAGGGATCACTGAAGCTTTCTTT. The chain links TRBV12-3 or TRBV12-4 to TRBJ1-1; maybe TRBD1 (6 bases). CDR3 length: 13 residues. V was pared by 5 bases and J by 4 bases, with 11 bases between.

This chain's CDR3 is CASSSGPGAHNEQFF. CDR3 sequence (DNA): TGTGCCAGCAGTTCGGGCCCCGGCGCCCACAATGAGCAGTTCTTC. This chain connects TRBV28 to TRBJ2-1; D is ambiguous. CDR3 size: 15 residues. Trimming removed 4 bases at V and 5 bases at J, with 15 bases between. Germline CDR1 and CDR2: MDHEN and SYDVKM.

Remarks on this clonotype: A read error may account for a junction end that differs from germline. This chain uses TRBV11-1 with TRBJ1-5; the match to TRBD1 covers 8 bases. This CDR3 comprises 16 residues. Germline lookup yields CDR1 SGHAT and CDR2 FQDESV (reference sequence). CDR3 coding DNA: TGTGCCAGCGGCTTGACAGGACAGGGAAGCAATCAGCCCCGGCATTTT. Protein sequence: CASGLTGQGSNQPRHF.

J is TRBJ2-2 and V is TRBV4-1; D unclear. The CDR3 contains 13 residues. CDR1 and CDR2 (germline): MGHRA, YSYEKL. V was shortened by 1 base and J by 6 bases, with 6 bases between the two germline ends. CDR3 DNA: TGCGCCAGCAGCCAAGTTTCTTCCGGGGAGCTGTTTTTT. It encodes CASSQVSSGELFF.

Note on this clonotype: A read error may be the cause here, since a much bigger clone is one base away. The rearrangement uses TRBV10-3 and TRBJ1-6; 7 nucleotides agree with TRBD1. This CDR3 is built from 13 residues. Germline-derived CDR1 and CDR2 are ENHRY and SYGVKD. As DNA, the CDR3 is TGTGCCATAGCTGACAGGGTAGATTCACCCTTCCACTTT. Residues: CAIADRVDSPFHF.

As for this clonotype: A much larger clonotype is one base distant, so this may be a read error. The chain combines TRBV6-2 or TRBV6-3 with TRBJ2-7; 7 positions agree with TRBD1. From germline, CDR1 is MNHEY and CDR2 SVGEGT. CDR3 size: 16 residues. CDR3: CTSSGRGGSSVYEQYF. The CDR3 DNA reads TGTACCAGCAGTGGGAGAGGGGGCTCGTCCGTTTACGAGCAGTACTTC.

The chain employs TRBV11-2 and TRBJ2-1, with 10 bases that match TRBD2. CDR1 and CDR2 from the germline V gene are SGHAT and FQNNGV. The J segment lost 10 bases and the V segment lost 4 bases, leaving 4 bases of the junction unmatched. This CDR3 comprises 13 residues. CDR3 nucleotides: TGTGCCAGCAGCTCCCAACTAGCGGGAGAGCAGTTCTTC. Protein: CASSSQLAGEQFF.

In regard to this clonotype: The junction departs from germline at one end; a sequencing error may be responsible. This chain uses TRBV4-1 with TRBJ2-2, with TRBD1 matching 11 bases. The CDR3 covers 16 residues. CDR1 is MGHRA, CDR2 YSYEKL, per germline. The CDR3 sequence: CPSSQRDRGFTGELFF. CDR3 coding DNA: TGCCCCAGCAGCCAACGGGACAGGGGGTTCACCGGGGAGCTGTTTTTT.

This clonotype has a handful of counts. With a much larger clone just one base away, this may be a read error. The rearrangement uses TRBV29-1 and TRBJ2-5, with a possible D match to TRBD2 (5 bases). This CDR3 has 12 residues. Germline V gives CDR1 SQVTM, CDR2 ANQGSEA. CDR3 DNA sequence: TGCAGAGGTCGGGGAAGCCAAGAGACCCAGTACTTC. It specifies CRGRGSQETQYF. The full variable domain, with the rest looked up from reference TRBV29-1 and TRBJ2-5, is SAVISQKPSRDICQRGTSLTIQCQVDSQVTMMFWYRQQPGQSLTLIATANQGSEATYESGFVIDKFPISRPNLTFSTLTVSNMSPEDSSIYLCRGRGSQETQYFGPGTRLLVL.

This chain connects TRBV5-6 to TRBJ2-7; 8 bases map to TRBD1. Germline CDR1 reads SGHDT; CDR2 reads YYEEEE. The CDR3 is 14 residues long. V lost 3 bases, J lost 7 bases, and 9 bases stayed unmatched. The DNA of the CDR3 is TGTGCCAGCAGCTGGACAGGGACAGTCGGGGAGCAGTACTTC. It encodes CASSWTGTVGEQYF.

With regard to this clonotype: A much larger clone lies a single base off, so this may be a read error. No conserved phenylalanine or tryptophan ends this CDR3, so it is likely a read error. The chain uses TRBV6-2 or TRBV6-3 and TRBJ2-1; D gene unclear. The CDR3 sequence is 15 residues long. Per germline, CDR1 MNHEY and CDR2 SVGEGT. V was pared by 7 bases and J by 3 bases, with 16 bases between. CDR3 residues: CASTLTGVRYNEQFS. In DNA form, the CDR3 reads TGTGCCAGCACCTTAACCGGAGTTCGCTACAATGAGCAGTTCTCC.

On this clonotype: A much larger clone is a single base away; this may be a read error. The CDR3 is CASCGQGPQETQYF. As DNA, the CDR3 is TGTGCCAGCTGTGGTCAGGGGCCCCAAGAGACCCAGTACTTC. The chain has TRBV6-5 and TRBJ2-5; perhaps TRBD1 as D (6 bases). CDR3 length equals 14 residues. Germline loops: CDR1 MNHEY, CDR2 SVGAGI. The V end lost 8 bases, the J end lost 1 base, and 14 bases lay between the germline ends.

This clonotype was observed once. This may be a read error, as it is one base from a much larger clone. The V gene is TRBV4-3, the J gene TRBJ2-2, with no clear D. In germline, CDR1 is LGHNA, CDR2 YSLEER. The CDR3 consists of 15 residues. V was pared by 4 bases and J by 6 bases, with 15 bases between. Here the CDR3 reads CASSPRTLAAGELFF. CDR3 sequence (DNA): TGCGCCAGCAGCCCGAGAACGCTCGCAGCCGGGGAGCTGTTTTTT.

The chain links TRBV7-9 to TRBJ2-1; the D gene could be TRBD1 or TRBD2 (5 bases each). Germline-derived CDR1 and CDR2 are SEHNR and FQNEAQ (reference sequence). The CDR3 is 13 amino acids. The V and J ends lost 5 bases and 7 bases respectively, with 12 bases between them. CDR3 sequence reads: CASSGREGNEQFF. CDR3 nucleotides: TGTGCCAGCAGCGGACGAGAGGGGAATGAGCAGTTCTTC.

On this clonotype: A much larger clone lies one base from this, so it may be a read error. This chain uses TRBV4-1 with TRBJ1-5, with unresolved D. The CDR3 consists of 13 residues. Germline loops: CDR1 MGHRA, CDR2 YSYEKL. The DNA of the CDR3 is TGCGCCAACAGCCCCAGTTTAATTTCACCCCAGCATTTT. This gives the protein CANSPSLISPQHF.

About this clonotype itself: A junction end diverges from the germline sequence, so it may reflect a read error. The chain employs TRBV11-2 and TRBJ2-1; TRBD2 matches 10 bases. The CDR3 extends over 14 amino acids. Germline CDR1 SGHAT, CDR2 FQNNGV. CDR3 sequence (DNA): TGTACCAGTACCATAGCGGGAGGATACAATGAGCAGTTCTTC. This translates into CTSTIAGGYNEQFF.

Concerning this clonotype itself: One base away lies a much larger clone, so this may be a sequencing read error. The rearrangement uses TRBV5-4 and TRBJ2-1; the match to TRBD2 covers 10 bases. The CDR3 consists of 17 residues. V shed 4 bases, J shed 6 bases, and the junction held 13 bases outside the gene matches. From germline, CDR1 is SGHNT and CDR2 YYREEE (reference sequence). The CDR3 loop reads CASSATGLAEGGNEQFF. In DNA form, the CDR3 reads TGTGCCAGCAGCGCCACTGGACTAGCGGAGGGAGGCAATGAGCAGTTCTTC.

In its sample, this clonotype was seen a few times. The CDR3 sequence is CASSLSEDNQPQHF. CDR3 sequence (DNA): TGTGCCAGCAGTTTATCAGAGGACAATCAGCCCCAGCATTTT. The gene calls are TRBV12-3 or TRBV12-4 and TRBJ1-5, with D uncertain. This CDR3 contains 14 residues. Trimming removed 2 bases from V and 3 bases from J, with 8 bases in between.

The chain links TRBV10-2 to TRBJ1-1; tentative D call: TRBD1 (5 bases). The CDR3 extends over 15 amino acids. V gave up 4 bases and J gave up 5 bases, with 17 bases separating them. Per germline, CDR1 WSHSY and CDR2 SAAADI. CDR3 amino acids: CASSGEGPWGTEAFF. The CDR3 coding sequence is TGCGCCAGCAGTGGGGAGGGACCGTGGGGGACTGAAGCTTTCTTT.

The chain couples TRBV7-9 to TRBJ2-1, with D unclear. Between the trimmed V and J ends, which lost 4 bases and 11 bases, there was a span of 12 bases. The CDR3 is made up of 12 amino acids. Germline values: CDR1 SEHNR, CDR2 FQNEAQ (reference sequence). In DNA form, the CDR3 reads TGTGCCAGCAGCTCATTTACCCACAAGCAGTTCTTC. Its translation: CASSSFTHKQFF.

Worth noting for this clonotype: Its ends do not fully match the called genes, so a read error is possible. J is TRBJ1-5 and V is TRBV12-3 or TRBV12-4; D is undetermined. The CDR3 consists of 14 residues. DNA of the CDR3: TGTGCCAGCTGTTTAGCGCTACAGACTCAGCTCCAGCATTTT. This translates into CASCLALQTQLQHF.

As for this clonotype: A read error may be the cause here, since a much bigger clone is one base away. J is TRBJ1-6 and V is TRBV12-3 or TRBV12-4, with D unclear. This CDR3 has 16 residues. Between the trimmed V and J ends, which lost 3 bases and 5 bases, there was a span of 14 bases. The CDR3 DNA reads TGTGCCAGCAGTTTTGATAGGGATTCAAATAATTCACCCCTCCACTTT. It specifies CASSFDRDSNNSPLHF.